This T cell receptor (beta chain) stems from a study of CD8 T cells in ankylosing spondylitis. After removal of 3 bases from V and 5 bases from J, the junction contained 9 bases not matched to a gene. CDR1 is DFQATT and CDR2 is SNEGSKA in the germline V gene (reference sequence). This CDR3 contains 15 residues. Construction of TCR beta libraries was performed using quantitative 5'-RACE with molecular barcodes. From the 5' RACE reads, TCRdb called clonotypes with MiXCR, one entry per CDR3 protein. The profile shows under 150,000 distinct CDR3 sequences, roughly 8.8% of them singletons. The J gene is TRBJ1-5, the V gene TRBV20-1; 8 bases match TRBD1. The sequence derives from a male donor with ankylosing spondylitis. Sequenced input: synovial fluid, either unsorted or a sorted T cell fraction (not recorded which). CDR3 amino acids: CSARDRERGDQPQHF. The CDR3 nucleotides are TGCAGTGCTAGGGACAGGGAACGGGGTGATCAGCCCCAGCATTTT.